What follows are 21 T cell receptor beta chains derived from one specimen sequenced in a study of radiotherapy plus CTLA-4 blockade in lung cancer. Generated by immunoSEQ multiplex PCR, the TCRdb table keeps only in-frame clones and is missing some. The sample records roughly 71,000 clones, roughly three quarters being singletons. This material consisted of peripheral blood, taken from a patient treated with radiotherapy plus ipilimumab. The receptors were gathered from a human donor with non-small cell lung cancer who had a complete response to radiotherapy plus ipilimumab.

The V gene is TRBV18, the J gene TRBJ1-2, with a tentative D call TRBD1 (6 bases). This CDR3 spans 14 amino acids. Germline CDR1 is KGHSH and CDR2 is LQKENI. Trimming cost V 3 bases and J 2 bases, with 10 bases left between them. The CDR3 reads CASSPTTGNYGYTF. CDR3 DNA sequence: TGTGCCAGCTCACCTACCACAGGGAACTATGGCTACACCTTC.

The CDR3 loop is CAFGPSVYEQFF. CDR3 nucleotide sequence: TGTGCCTTTGGGCCGTCCGTCTATGAGCAGTTCTTC. This chain links TRBV30 with TRBJ2-1; D ambiguous. The V end lost 7 bases, the J end lost 8 bases, and 15 bases lay between the germline ends. In germline, CDR1 is GTSNPN, CDR2 SVGIG (reference sequence). The CDR3 spans 12 residues.

V and J are TRBV7-2 and TRBJ2-3; unclear D gene. Trimming removed 5 bases at V and 1 base at J, with 7 bases between. The CDR3 is 13 residues long. From germline, CDR1 is SGHTA and CDR2 FQGNSA. CDR3 nucleotides: TGTGCCAGCAGCATCGACCGCACAGATACGCAGTATTTT. Translated: CASSIDRTDTQYF.

The gene calls are TRBV2 and TRBJ2-2, with D perhaps TRBD1 (6 bases). Germline V gene lookup returns CDR1 SNHLY and CDR2 FYNNEI. Trimming left V 5 bases short and J 0 bases short, with 10 bases between. This CDR3 contains 15 residues. As DNA, the CDR3 is TGTGCCAGCAGTCGACAGGACACGAACACCGGGGAGCTGTTTTTT. It is translated as CASSRQDTNTGELFF.

V usage is TRBV28 and J usage is TRBJ2-2; D is perhaps TRBD1 or TRBD2 (5 bases each). CDR1 is MDHEN, CDR2 SYDVKM, per germline. The CDR3 length is 15 residues. V was shortened by 1 base and J by 5 bases, with 11 bases between the two germline ends. The CDR3 DNA reads TGTGCCAGCAGTTTATTGGGGGTCCGGACCGGGGAGCTGTTTTTT. This sequence encodes CASSLLGVRTGELFF.

The chain is built from TRBV7-2 and TRBJ1-4; 7 bases align to TRBD1. CDR1 is SGHTA and CDR2 is FQGNSA in the germline V gene. After removal of 3 bases from V and 6 bases from J, the junction contained 4 bases not matched to a gene. The CDR3 is 14 amino acids. The chain's CDR3 is CASSFYRGDEKLFF. The CDR3 bases are TGTGCCAGCAGCTTCTACAGGGGTGATGAAAAACTGTTTTTT.

CDR3 residues: CASSPGGGRETQYF. DNA for the CDR3: TGTGCCAGCAGCCCCGGGGGGGGGCGAGAGACCCAGTACTTC. The J gene is TRBJ2-5, the V gene TRBV11-2; 8 nucleotides align to TRBD2. The CDR3 runs 14 residues. With 5 bases clipped from V and 4 bases from J, the junction kept 6 bases outside the gene matches. Germline-derived CDR1 and CDR2 are SGHAT and FQNNGV.

The CDR3 nucleotides are TGTGCCAGCAGCGCCCCGGACCGATCCTACGAGCAGTACGTC. This encodes CASSAPDRSYEQYV. V usage is TRBV7-9 and J usage is TRBJ2-7; D unresolved. Trimming pared 5 bases from V and 1 base from J, leaving 12 bases between. Germline assignment: CDR1 SEHNR and CDR2 FQNEAQ (reference sequence). The CDR3 consists of 14 residues.

The chain recombines TRBV29-1 with TRBJ2-3; 11 nucleotides align to TRBD2. CDR1 is SQVTM and CDR2 is ANQGSEA in the germline V gene. Trimming at V came to 6 bases and at J to 3 bases, leaving 5 bases not matched to a gene. The CDR3 has 14 amino acids. CDR3 DNA: TGCAGCGTGCGGCCTAGCGGGGGGACAGATACGCAGTATTTT. Amino acid sequence: CSVRPSGGTDTQYF.

V and J are TRBV14 and TRBJ1-1; no clear D gene. Trimming shortened V by 4 bases and J by 5 bases, and 17 bases separated the two germline ends. The CDR3 is 15 residues long. The V gene's germline CDR1 is SGHDN and CDR2 FVKESK. Written as DNA, the CDR3 is TGTGCCAGCAGCCTCGAGGAAAGAAGTCGGACTGAAGCTTTCTTT. Amino acid sequence: CASSLEERSRTEAFF.

J is TRBJ2-3 and V is TRBV7-2; no firm D call. Germline values: CDR1 SGHTA, CDR2 FQGNSA. The V end lost 1 base, the J end lost 3 bases, and 11 bases lay between the germline ends. This CDR3 spans 15 amino acids. CDR3 nucleotides: TGTGCCAGCAGCTTAGGGCGGACGCGGACAGATACGCAGTATTTT. Amino acid sequence: CASSLGRTRTDTQYF. Looking up the rest from reference TRBV7-2 and TRBJ2-3 gives the full variable domain: GAGVSQSPSNKVTEKGKDVELRCDPISGHTALYWYRQSLGQGLEFLIYFQGNSAPDKSGLPSDRFSAERTGGSVSTLTIQRTQQEDSAVYLCASSLGRTRTDTQYFGPGTRLTVL.

V is TRBV9 and J is TRBJ2-2; D not resolved. Per the germline V gene, CDR1 is SGDLS and CDR2 is YYNGEE. The CDR3 spans 11 residues. Trimming removed 5 bases from V and 1 base from J, with 0 bases in between. The CDR3 bases are TGTGCCAGCAGGAACACCGGGGAGCTGTTTTTT. It yields the protein CASRNTGELFF. The full variable domain, in which reference TRBV9 and TRBJ2-2 provide the parts outside the CDR3, is DSGVTQTPKHLITATGQRVTLRCSPRSGDLSVYWYQQSLDQGLQFLIQYYNGEERAKGNILERFSAQQFPDLHSELNLSSLELGDSALYFCASRNTGELFFGEGSRLTVL.

Comments on this clone: The same CDR3 also results from other DNA sequences found in this sample. The rearrangement joins TRBV5-1 to TRBJ1-5; no definite D call. CDR1 SGHRS and CDR2 YFSETQ come from the germline V gene. The CDR3 has 15 amino acids. The V gene lost 2 bases and the J gene lost 2 bases, with 11 bases spanning the gap. Written as DNA, the CDR3 is TGCGCCAGCAGCTTAGGACTAGCGGGCAATCAGCCCCAGCATTTT. Encoded protein: CASSLGLAGNQPQHF.

This clone was recorded only once. The V and J genes are TRBV6-1 and TRBJ1-2, with 9 bases fitting TRBD1. Trimming removed 2 bases from V and 4 bases from J; junction bases left unmatched: 14. Germline V gene lookup returns CDR1 MNHNS and CDR2 SASEGT. CDR3 size: 18 residues. The CDR3 sequence: CASSELAGVQGASYGYTF. The CDR3 DNA is TGTGCCAGCAGTGAACTCGCCGGTGTACAGGGGGCGAGCTATGGCTACACCTTC.

This chain links TRBV7-2 with TRBJ1-3, with D possibly matching TRBD1 (5 bases). Germline-derived CDR1 and CDR2 are SGHTA and FQGNSA. The CDR3 contains 13 residues. Trimming removed 7 bases at V and 4 bases at J, with 11 bases between. The CDR3 nucleotides are TGTGCCAGCAAAGTCACAGGAGGAAACACCATATATTTT. Translated, it gives CASKVTGGNTIYF.

Remarks on this clone: Relative to the germline gene, one junction end is altered; a read error may explain this. The chain carries TRBV7-7 and TRBJ2-1, with 9 bases fitting TRBD2. This CDR3 is 15 amino acids long. Germline assignment: CDR1 SSHAT and CDR2 FNYEAQ (reference sequence). CDR3 loop: CASSPLEAGGSEQFF. CDR3 nucleotides: TGTGCTAGCAGCCCTTTAGAGGCGGGAGGGAGTGAGCAGTTCTTC.

This clone has only a few counts. This rearrangement joins TRBV7-9 to TRBJ2-1; no reliable D call. This CDR3 contains 12 residues. The germline gives CDR1 SEHNR, CDR2 FQNEAQ (reference sequence). V was cut by 7 bases and J by 12 bases, with 16 bases left in between. The CDR3 sequence: CASKAQQLSQFF. For the CDR3, the DNA is TGTGCCAGCAAGGCGCAACAGTTATCGCAGTTCTTC.

CDR3 protein: CASSLAGVNTEAFF. The CDR3 region has the DNA TGTGCCAGCAGCTTAGCAGGGGTGAACACTGAAGCTTTCTTT. The V call is TRBV11-2, the J call TRBJ1-1; perhaps TRBD1 as D (6 bases). The CDR3 is 14 amino acids. The ends were cut back, 1 base at V and 0 bases at J, with 6 bases in the middle. CDR1 SGHAT and CDR2 FQNNGV come from the germline V gene.

This clone was observed a few times. This rearrangement joins TRBV7-9 to TRBJ2-3; D is unresolved. The V end was cut by 3 bases, the J end by 4 bases, with 8 bases between. Germline V gene lookup returns CDR1 SEHNR and CDR2 FQNEAQ (reference sequence). This CDR3 comprises 13 residues. The CDR3 spells CASSFGLADTQYF. The CDR3 DNA sequence: TGTGCCAGCAGCTTCGGCCTCGCAGATACGCAGTATTTT. The full variable domain, with the rest looked up from reference TRBV7-9 and TRBJ2-3, is DTGVSQNPRHKITKRGQNVTFRCDPISEHNRLYWYRQTLGQGPEFLTYFQNEAQLEKSRLLSDRFSAERPKGSFSTLEIQRTEQGDSAMYLCASSFGLADTQYFGPGTRLTVL.

This clone came up a few times. The chain combines TRBV2 with TRBJ1-2; D is uncertain. Per the germline V gene, CDR1 is SNHLY and CDR2 is FYNNEI. The V and J ends lost 3 bases and 4 bases respectively, with 12 bases between them. The CDR3 covers 14 residues. The CDR3 bases are TGTGCCAGCAGTGACACCTCGATTTTCTATGGCTACACCTTC. The encoded protein is CASSDTSIFYGYTF. Full variable domain (rest looked up from reference TRBV2 and TRBJ1-2): EPEVTQTPSHQVTQMGQEVILRCVPISNHLYFYWYRQILGQKVEFLVSFYNNEISEKSEIFDDQFSVERPDGSNFTLKIRSTKLEDSAMYFCASSDTSIFYGYTFGSGTRLTVV.

For the CDR3, the DNA is TGTGCCAGCAGCGACACCGGGACAGGGGATGAAAAACTGTTTTTT. This codes for CASSDTGTGDEKLFF. The chain combines TRBV5-6 with TRBJ1-4; 10 nucleotides agree with TRBD1. The CDR3 spans 15 residues. CDR1 SGHDT and CDR2 YYEEEE come from the germline V gene. The V segment lost 4 bases and the J segment 6 bases; nucleotides outside the gene matches: 6. Looking up the rest from reference TRBV5-6 and TRBJ1-4 gives the full variable domain: DAGVTQSPTHLIKTRGQQVTLRCSPKSGHDTVSWYQQALGQGPQFIFQYYEEEERQRGNFPDRFSGHQFPNYSSELNVNALLLGDSALYLCASSDTGTGDEKLFFGSGTQLSVL.